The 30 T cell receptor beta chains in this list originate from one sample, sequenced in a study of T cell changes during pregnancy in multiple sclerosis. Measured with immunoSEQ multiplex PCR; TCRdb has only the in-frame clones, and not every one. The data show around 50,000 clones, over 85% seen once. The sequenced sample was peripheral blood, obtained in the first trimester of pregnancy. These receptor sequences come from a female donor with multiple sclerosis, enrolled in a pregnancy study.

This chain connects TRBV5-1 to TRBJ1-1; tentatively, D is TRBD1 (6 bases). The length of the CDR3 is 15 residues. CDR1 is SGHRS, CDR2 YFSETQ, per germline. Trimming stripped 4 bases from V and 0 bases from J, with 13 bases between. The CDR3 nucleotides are TGCGCCAGCAGCATCACAGGGTTCATGAACACTGAAGCTTTCTTT. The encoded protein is CASSITGFMNTEAFF.

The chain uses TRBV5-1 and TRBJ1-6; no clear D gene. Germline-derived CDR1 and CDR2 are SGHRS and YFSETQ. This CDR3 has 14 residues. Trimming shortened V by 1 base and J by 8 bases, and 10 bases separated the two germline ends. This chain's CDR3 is CASSLRSWDSPLHF. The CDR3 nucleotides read TGCGCCAGCAGCTTGAGGAGTTGGGATTCACCCCTCCACTTT.

The chain's CDR3 is CASSIEGRGGGELFF. The CDR3 nucleotides read TGTGCCAGTAGTATAGAGGGCAGGGGCGGCGGGGAGCTGTTTTTT. V and J are TRBV19 and TRBJ2-2, with a weak D call TRBD1 (6 bases). Germline V CDR1 and CDR2: LNHDA, SQIVND (reference sequence). Trimming removed 0 bases at V and 7 bases at J, with 12 bases between. The CDR3 is made up of 15 amino acids.

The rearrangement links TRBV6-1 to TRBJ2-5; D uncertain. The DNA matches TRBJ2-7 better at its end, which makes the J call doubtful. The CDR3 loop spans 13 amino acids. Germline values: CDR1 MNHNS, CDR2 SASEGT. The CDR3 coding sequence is TGTGCCAGCAGTGAAGCTCGGCCAGGCGAGCAGTACTTC. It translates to CASSEARPGEQYF.

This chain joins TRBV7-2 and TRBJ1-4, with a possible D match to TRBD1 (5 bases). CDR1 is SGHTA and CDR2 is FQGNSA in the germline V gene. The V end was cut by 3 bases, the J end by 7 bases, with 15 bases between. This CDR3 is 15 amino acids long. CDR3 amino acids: CASSLGLQSSEKLFF. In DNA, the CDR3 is TGTGCCAGCAGCTTGGGACTCCAAAGCAGTGAAAAACTGTTTTTT.

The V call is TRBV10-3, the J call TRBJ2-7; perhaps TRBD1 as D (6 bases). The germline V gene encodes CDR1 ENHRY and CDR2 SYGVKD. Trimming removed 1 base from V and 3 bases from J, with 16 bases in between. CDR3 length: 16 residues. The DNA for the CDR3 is TGTGCCATCAGTGAGTTCCAGGGGAAGGAGGTCTACGAGCAGTACTTC. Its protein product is CAISEFQGKEVYEQYF.

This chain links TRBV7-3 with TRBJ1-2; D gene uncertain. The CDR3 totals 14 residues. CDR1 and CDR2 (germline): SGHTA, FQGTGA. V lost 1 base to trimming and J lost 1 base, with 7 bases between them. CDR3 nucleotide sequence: TGTGCCAGCAGCTTAAGACGGGATAACTATGGCTACACCTTC. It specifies CASSLRRDNYGYTF.

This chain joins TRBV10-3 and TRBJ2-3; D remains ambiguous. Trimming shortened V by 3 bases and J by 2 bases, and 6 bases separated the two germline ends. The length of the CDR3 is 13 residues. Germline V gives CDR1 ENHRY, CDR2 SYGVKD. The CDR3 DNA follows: TGTGCCATCAGTGACAGTCCCACAGATACGCAGTATTTT. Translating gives CAISDSPTDTQYF.

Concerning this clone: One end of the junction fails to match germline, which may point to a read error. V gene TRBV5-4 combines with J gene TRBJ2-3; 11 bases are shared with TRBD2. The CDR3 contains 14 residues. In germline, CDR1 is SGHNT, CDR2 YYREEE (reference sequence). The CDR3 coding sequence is TGTGCCAGCGGAACTAGCGGGGGCACGGATACGCAGTATTTT. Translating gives CASGTSGGTDTQYF.

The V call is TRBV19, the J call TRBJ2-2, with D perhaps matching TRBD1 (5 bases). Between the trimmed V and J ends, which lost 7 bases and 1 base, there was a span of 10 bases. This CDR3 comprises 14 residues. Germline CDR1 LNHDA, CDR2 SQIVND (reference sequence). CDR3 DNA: TGTGCCAGTACCCCCAGGGTGAACACCGGGGAGCTGTTTTTT. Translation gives CASTPRVNTGELFF. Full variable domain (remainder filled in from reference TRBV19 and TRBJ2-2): DGGITQSPKYLFRKEGQNVTLSCEQNLNHDAMYWYRQDPGQGLRLIYYSQIVNDFQKGDIAEGYSVSREKKESFPLTVTSAQKNPTAFYLCASTPRVNTGELFFGEGSRLTVL.

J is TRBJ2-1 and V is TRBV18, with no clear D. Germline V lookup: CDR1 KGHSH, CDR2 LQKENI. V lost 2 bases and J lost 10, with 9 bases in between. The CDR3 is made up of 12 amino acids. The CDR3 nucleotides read TGTGCCAGCTCACCATTCGCAGGAGAGCAGTTCTTC. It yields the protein CASSPFAGEQFF.

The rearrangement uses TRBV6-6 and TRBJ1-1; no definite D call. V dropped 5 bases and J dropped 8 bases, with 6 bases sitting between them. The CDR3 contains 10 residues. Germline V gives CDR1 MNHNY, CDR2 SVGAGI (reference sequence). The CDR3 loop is CASSELEAFF. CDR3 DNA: TGTGCCAGCAGTGAACTAGAAGCTTTCTTT.

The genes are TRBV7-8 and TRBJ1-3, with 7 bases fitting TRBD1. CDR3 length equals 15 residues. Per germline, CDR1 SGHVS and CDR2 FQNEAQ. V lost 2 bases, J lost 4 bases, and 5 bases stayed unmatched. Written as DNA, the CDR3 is TGTGCCAGCAGCTTATCTAGGGGGCAGGGAAACACCATATATTTT. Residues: CASSLSRGQGNTIYF.

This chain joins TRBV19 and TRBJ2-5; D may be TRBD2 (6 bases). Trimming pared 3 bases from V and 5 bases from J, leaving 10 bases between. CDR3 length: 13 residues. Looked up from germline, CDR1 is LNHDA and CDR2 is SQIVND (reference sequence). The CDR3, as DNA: TGTGCCAGTAGTATGCGGGGTAGGGAGACCCAGTACTTC. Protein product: CASSMRGRETQYF.

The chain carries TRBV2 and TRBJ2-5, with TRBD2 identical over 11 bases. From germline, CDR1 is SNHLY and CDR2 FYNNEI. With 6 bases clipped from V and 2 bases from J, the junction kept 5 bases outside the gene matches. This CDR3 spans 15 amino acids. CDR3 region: CASRPGLADQETQYF. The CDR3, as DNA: TGTGCCAGCAGACCGGGACTAGCGGATCAAGAGACCCAGTACTTC.

The CDR3 protein is CASSSRPGQEDEQYF. The DNA for the CDR3 is TGCGCCAGCAGCTCCAGACCCGGACAGGAGGACGAGCAGTACTTC. V is TRBV5-1 and J is TRBJ2-7; 7 bases match TRBD1. Germline CDR1 is SGHRS and CDR2 is YFSETQ. Trimming removed 3 bases from V and 5 bases from J; junction bases left unmatched: 11. This CDR3 is 15 amino acids long.

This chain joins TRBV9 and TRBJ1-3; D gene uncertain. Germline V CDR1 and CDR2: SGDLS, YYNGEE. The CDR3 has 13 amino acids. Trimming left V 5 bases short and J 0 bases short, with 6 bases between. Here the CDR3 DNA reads TGTGCCAGCAGGGCTTCCTCTGGAAACACCATATATTTT. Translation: CASRASSGNTIYF.

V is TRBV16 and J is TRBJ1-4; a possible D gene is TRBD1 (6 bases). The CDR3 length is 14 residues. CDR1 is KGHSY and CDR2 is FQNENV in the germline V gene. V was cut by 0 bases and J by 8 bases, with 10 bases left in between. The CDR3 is CASSQSGGGEKLFF. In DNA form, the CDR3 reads TGTGCCAGCAGCCAATCAGGGGGTGGAGAAAAACTGTTTTTT.

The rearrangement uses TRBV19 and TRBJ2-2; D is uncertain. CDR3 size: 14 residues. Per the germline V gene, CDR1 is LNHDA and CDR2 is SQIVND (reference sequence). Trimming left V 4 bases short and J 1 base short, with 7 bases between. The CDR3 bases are TGTGCCAGTAGTACCCTTAAGAACACCGGGGAGCTGTTTTTT. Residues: CASSTLKNTGELFF.

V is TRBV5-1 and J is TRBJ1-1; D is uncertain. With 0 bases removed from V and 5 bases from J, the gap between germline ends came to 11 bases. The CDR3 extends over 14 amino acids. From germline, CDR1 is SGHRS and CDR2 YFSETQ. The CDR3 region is CASSLGGMETEAFF. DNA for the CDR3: TGCGCCAGCAGCTTGGGTGGAATGGAGACTGAAGCTTTCTTT. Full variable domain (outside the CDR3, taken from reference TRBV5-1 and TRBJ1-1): KAGVTQTPRYLIKTRGQQVTLSCSPISGHRSVSWYQQTPGQGLQFLFEYFSETQRNKGNFPGRFSGRQFSNSRSEMNVSTLELGDSALYLCASSLGGMETEAFFGQGTRLTVV.

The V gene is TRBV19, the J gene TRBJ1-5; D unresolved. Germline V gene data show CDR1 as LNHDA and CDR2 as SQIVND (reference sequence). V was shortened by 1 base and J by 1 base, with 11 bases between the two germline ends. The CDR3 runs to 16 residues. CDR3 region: CASSIGASRSNQPQHF. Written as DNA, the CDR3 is TGTGCCAGTAGTATAGGTGCCTCGAGGAGCAATCAGCCCCAGCATTTT.

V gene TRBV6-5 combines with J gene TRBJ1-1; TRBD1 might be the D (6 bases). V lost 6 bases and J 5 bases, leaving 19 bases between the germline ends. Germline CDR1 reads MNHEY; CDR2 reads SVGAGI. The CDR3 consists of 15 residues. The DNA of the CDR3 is TGTGCCAGCAGACAACAGGGATGGGGCGTGACTGAAGCTTTCTTT. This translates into CASRQQGWGVTEAFF.

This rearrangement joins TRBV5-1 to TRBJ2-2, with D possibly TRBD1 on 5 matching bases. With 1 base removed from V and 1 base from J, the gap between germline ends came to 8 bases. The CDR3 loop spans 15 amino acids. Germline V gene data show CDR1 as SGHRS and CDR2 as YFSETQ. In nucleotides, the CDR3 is TGCGCCAGCAGCTTGATCACAGGGAACACCGGGGAGCTGTTTTTT. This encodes CASSLITGNTGELFF.

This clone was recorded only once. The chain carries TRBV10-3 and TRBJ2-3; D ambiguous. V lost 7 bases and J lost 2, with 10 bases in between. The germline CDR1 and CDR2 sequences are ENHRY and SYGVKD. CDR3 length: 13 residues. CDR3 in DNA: TGTGCCATCATGGGTGACAACACAGATACGCAGTATTTT. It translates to CAIMGDNTDTQYF.

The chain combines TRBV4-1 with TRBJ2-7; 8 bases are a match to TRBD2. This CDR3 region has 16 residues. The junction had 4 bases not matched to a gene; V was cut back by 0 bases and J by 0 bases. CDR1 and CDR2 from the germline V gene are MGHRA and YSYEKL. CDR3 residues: CASSQDNRGGSYEQYF. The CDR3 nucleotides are TGCGCCAGCAGCCAAGATAACCGGGGGGGCTCCTACGAGCAGTACTTC.

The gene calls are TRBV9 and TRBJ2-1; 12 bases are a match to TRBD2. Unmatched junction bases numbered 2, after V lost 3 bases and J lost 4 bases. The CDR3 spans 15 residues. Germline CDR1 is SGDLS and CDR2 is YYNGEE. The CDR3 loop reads CASSAGLAGYNEQFF. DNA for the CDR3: TGTGCCAGCAGCGCCGGACTAGCGGGATACAATGAGCAGTTCTTC.

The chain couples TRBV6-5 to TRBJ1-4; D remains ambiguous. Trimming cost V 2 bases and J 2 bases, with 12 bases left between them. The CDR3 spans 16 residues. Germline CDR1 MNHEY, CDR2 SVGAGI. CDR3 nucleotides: TGTGCCAGCAGTTACGCTGCTCTAGGTACTAATGAAAAACTGTTTTTT. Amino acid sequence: CASSYAALGTNEKLFF.

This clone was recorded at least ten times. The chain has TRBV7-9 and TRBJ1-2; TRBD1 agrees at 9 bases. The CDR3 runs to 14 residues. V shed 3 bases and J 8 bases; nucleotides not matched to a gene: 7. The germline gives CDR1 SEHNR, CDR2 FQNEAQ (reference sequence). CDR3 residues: CASSFGDRVGGYTF. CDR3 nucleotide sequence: TGTGCCAGCAGCTTTGGGGACAGGGTTGGAGGCTACACCTTC.

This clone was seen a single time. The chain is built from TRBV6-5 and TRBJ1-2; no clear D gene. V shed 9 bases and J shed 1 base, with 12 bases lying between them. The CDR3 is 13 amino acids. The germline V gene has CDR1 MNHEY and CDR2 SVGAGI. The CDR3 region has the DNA TGTGCCAGTACAGCTACTCATAACTATGGCTACACCTTC. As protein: CASTATHNYGYTF.

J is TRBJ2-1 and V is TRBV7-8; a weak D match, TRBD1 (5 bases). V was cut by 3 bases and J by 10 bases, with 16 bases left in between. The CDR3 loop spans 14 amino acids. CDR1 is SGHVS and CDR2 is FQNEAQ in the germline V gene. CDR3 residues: CASSFGPRAQEQFF. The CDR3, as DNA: TGTGCCAGCAGCTTCGGGCCCAGGGCCCAGGAGCAGTTCTTC.